The 5 T cell receptor beta chains reported below all come from one sample, sequenced in a study of breast tumors, draining lymph nodes, adjacent tissues. Each CDR3 protein is one row after TCRdb ran MiXCR on the multiplex PCR reads. The table records about 47,000 distinct CDR3 sequences, about 23% of them present only once. Sequenced sample: breast tumor tissue. The receptors come from a female donor with breast cancer. Some clones in this sample may be carry-over from other donors' samples.

This clonotype was counted many times. V is TRBV2 and J is TRBJ1-5, with D maybe TRBD1 (6 bases). Between the trimmed V and J ends, which lost 3 bases and 9 bases, there was a span of 18 bases. Looked up from germline, CDR1 is SNHLY and CDR2 is FYNNEI. The CDR3 spans 15 residues. CDR3 loop: CASSDGGGLGGPQHF. In DNA form, the CDR3 reads TGTGCCAGCAGTGATGGGGGGGGGCTTGGGGGGCCCCAGCATTTT.

Ten or more counts support this clonotype. The rearrangement links TRBV10-3 to TRBJ1-5; D might be TRBD1 (5 bases). Per the germline V gene, CDR1 is ENHRY and CDR2 is SYGVKD. V gave up 10 bases and J gave up 9 bases, with 31 bases separating them. CDR3 length equals 17 residues. The CDR3 sequence: CATAAPTGGPVSGPQHF. CDR3 sequence (DNA): TGTGCCACCGCCGCGCCCACGGGGGGACCGGTGAGTGGGCCCCAGCATTTT.

This clonotype was picked up many times. The chain is built from TRBV2 and TRBJ2-2, with TRBD1 identical over 8 bases. This CDR3 comprises 16 residues. The V and J ends lost 2 bases and 1 base, in that order; junction bases with no gene match: 3. The germline V gene has CDR1 SNHLY and CDR2 FYNNEI. As DNA, the CDR3 is TGTGCCAGCAGTGAATCCGGACAGGGGAACACCGGGGAGCTGTTTTTT. Translating gives CASSESGQGNTGELFF.

This clonotype was counted many times. The chain carries TRBV2 and TRBJ2-1, with 12 bases aligning to TRBD2. CDR3 length: 16 residues. Germline assignment: CDR1 SNHLY and CDR2 FYNNEI. With 6 bases clipped from V and 6 bases from J, the junction kept 9 bases outside the gene matches. This CDR3 is CASRGPGLAGINEQFF. CDR3 coding DNA: TGTGCCAGCAGGGGCCCAGGACTAGCGGGAATCAATGAGCAGTTCTTC. Full variable domain (outside the CDR3, taken from reference TRBV2 and TRBJ2-1): EPEVTQTPSHQVTQMGQEVILRCVPISNHLYFYWYRQILGQKVEFLVSFYNNEISEKSEIFDDQFSVERPDGSNFTLKIRSTKLEDSAMYFCASRGPGLAGINEQFFGPGTRLTVL.

In its sample, this clonotype was seen many times. This rearrangement joins TRBV7-6 to TRBJ2-7; 7 positions agree with TRBD1. The V and J ends lost 5 bases and 2 bases, in that order; junction bases with no gene match: 12. Germline V gene data show CDR1 as SGHVS and CDR2 as FNYEAQ. This CDR3 is built from 16 residues. CDR3 sequence reads: CASSLTTGTRAYEQYF. CDR3 nucleotides: TGTGCCAGCAGCCTAACGACAGGGACAAGGGCCTACGAGCAGTACTTC.